Sequencing of this T cell receptor beta chain was carried out in a study of cytomegalovirus exposure and HLA in healthy donors. In the PCR, 60 Vbeta and 13 Jbeta primers were used. Per the study methods: Later, roughly 86 million unique TCR beta chains were counted in an analysis, and some 9.9 million of them were shared. Profiling relied on immunoSEQ multiplex PCR, and the TCRdb table lists in-frame clones only, not all of them. V and J calls and clone size are given by that table; D and trimming were obtained from the DNA. The sample has 150,000 or so clones; approximately 69% are singletons. Details on this clone: Its cognate antigen is unknown.

Study-level findings and limits: Presence/absence analyses rested on an assumption that sequencing depth was roughly uniform across donors.

The sample taken for sequencing was PBMCs. This clonotype was obtained from a man between 25 and 39 years old in good health and CMV-seronegative.

The CDR3 DNA reads as TGTGCCAGCAAGAGAGACAGGGTCACTGAAGCTTTCTTT. This gives the protein CASKRDRVTEAFF. V gene TRBV2 combines with J gene TRBJ1-1; 7 bases fit TRBD1. Germline CDR1 SNHLY, CDR2 FYNNEI. This CDR3 has 13 amino acids. The trim removed 7 bases at V and 4 bases at J, leaving 6 bases unmatched.